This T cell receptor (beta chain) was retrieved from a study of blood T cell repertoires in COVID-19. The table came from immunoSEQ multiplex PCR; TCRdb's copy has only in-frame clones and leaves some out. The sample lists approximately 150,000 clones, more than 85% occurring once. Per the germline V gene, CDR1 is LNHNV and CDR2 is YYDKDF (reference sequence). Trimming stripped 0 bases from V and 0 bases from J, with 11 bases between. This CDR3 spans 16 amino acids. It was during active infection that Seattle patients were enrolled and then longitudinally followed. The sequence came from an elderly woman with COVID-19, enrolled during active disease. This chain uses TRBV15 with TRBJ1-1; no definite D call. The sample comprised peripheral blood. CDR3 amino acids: CATSREVQVMNTEAFF. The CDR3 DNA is TGTGCCACCAGCAGAGAAGTTCAGGTGATGAACACTGAAGCTTTCTTT.